This T cell receptor beta chain was retrieved from a study of T-cell memory formation after mild COVID-19. Study at large: Clusters were largely donor specific.

Constant-segment primers and 5'RACE yielded cDNA libraries for TCR alpha and TCR beta, each carrying sample barcodes and UMIs. TCRdb independently ran MiXCR on the 5' RACE reads; one entry per CDR3 protein. The table shows about 400,000 distinct CDR3 sequences, with approximately 19% occurring only once. J lost 6 bases, V lost 3 bases, and 5 bases had no gene match. The germline V gene has CDR1 KGHDR and CDR2 SFDVKD. The CDR3 runs to 15 residues. Overall study results and limits: The study detected some responding clones in pre-infection memory, suggesting cross-reactive memory joined. CD4/CD8 balance characterized clones contracting day 15 to 85, and CD4+ skew characterized later expanders.

This clonotype was seen more than once but under ten times. Antigen specificity is unknown. Sequenced material: PBMCs or a T cell subset sorted from them (not recorded which). The gene calls are TRBV24-1 and TRBJ2-3; 10 bases agree with TRBD2. The sequence was collected from a man younger than 30 who had mild COVID-19 (a few samples of this study predate the infection). Cell type and time point are not known. CDR3 DNA: TGTGCCACCAGTGATCCAGCGGGGGGGGGTGATACGCAGTATTTT. This encodes CATSDPAGGGDTQYF.